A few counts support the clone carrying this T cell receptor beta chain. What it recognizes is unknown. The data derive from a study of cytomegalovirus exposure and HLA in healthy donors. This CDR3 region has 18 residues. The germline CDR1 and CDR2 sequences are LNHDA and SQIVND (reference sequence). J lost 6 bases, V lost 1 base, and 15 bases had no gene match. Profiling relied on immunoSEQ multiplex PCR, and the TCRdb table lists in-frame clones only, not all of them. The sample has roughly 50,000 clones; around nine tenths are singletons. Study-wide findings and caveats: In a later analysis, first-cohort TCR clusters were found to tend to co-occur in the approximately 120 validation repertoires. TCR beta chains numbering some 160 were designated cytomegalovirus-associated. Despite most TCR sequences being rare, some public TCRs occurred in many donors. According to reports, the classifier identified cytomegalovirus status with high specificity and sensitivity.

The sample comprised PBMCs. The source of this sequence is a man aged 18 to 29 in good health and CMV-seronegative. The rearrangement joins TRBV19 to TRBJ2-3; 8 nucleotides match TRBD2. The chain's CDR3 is CASSIVGSGAPGRDTQYF. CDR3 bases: TGTGCCAGTAGTATAGTTGGTAGCGGGGCTCCCGGGAGGGATACGCAGTATTTT.